The T cell receptor (beta chain) under discussion was sequenced for a study of vaccination and CD4 T cells after COVID-19. Study as a whole: Cultures that served as controls received a CEFX pool, an HIV-1 Nef pool, or no peptide. General observations from the study: Although the median of SARS-CoV-2-reactive clonotypes rose from roughly 21 to 40, the change was not significant.

This clonotype came up a few times. Antigen specificity is unknown. Looked up from germline, CDR1 is DFQATT and CDR2 is SNEGSKA (reference sequence). Deletions cut 6 bases from V and 5 bases from J, with 13 bases between. This CDR3 region has 12 residues. Treatment defined: roughly 10-day PBMC culture with coronavirus spike peptide pools or control peptides (ViraFEST assay). ViraFEST grew antigen-specific T cells using peptide pools, then sequenced TCRs. Positivity by PCR occurred from March to December 2020, a period that predated US Alpha, Beta and Delta variants. Cultured CD4+ T-cell DNA underwent Oncomine TCR Beta short-read sequencing. MiXCR, applied by TCRdb to the PCR reads, yields one record per CDR3 protein. The sample has 28,000 or so distinct CDR3 sequences, 64% seen once.

The chain uses TRBV20-1 and TRBJ2-5; D unclear. This clonotype originated in a human donor who had recovered from COVID-19. Sequenced: CD4+ T cells from blood, cultured in vitro. CDR3 nucleotide sequence: TGCAGTGCACGGGCGCCCGGGGAGACCCAGTACTTC. The encoded protein is CSARAPGETQYF.